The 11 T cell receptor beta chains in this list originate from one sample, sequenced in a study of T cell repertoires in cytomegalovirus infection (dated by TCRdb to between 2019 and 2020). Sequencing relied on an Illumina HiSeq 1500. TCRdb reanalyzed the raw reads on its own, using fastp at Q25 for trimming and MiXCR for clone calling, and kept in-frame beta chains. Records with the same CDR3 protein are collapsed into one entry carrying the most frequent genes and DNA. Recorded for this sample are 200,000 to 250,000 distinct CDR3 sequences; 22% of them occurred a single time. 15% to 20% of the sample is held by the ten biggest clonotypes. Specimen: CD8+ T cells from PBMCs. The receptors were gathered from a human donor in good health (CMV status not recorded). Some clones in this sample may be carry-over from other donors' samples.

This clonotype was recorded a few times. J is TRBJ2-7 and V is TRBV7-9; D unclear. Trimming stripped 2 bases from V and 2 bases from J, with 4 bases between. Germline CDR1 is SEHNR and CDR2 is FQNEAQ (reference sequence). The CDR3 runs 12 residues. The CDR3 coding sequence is TGTGCCAGCAGCTTATTCACCTACGAGCAGTACTTC. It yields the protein CASSLFTYEQYF.

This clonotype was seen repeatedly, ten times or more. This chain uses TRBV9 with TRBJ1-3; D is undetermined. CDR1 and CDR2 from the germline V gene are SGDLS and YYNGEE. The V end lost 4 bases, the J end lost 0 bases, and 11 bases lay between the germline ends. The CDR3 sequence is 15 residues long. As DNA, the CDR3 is TGTGCCAGCAGCCCCGGGAGGATCTCTGGAAACACCATATATTTT. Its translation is CASSPGRISGNTIYF.

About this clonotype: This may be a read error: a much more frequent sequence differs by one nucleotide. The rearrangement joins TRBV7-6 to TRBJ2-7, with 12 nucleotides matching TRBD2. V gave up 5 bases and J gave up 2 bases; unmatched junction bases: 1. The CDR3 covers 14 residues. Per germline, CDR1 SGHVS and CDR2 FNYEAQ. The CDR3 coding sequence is TGTGCCAGCAGCAGGACTAGCGGGACCTACGAGCAGTACTTC. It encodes CASSRTSGTYEQYF.

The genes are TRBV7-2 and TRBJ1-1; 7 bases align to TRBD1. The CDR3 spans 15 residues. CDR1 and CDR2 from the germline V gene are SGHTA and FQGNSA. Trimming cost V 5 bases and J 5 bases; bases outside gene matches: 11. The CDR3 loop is CASSPPPGQRTEAFF. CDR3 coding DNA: TGTGCCAGCAGCCCACCCCCGGGACAGAGAACTGAAGCTTTCTTT.

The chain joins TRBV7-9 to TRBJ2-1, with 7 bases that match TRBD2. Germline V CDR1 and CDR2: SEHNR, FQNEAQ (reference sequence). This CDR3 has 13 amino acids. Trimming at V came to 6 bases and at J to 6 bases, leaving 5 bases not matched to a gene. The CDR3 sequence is CASSVGGFNEQFF. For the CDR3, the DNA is TGTGCCAGCAGTGTGGGAGGGTTCAATGAGCAGTTCTTC.

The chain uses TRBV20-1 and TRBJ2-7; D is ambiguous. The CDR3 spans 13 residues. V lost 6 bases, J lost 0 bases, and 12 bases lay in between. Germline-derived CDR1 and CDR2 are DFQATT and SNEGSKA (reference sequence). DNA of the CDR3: TGCAGTGCGAGTTCTGGTAGCTCCTACGAGCAGTACTTC. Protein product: CSASSGSSYEQYF.

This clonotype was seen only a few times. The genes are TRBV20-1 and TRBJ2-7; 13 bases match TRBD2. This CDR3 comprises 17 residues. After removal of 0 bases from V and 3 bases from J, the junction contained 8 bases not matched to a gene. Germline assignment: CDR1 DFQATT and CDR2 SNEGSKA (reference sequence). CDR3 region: CSAREGLAGDDLYEQYF. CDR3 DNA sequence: TGCAGTGCTAGAGAAGGACTAGCGGGGGATGATCTCTACGAGCAGTACTTC.

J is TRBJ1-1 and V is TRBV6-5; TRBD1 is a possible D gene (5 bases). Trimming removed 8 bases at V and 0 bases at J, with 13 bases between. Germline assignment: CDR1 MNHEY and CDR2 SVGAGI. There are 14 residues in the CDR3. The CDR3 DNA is TGTGCCAGCCACCTTGGGACGGTGAACACTGAAGCTTTCTTT. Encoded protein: CASHLGTVNTEAFF.

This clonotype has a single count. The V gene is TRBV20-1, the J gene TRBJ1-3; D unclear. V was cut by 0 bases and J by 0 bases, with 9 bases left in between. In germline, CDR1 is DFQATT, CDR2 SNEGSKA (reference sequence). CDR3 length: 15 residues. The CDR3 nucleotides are TGCAGTGCTAGAGATCTGAAGGACTCTGGAAACACCATATATTTT. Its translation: CSARDLKDSGNTIYF.

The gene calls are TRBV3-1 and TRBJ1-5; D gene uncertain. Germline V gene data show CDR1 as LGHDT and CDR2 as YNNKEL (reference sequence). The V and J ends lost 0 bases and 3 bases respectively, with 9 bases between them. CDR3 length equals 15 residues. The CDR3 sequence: CASSQDLLPNQPQHF. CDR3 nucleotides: TGTGCCAGCAGCCAAGATCTCCTGCCCAATCAGCCCCAGCATTTT.

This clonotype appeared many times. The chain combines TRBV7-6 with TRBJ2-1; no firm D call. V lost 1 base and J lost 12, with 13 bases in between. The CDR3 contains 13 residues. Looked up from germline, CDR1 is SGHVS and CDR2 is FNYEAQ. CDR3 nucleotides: TGTGCCAGCAGCTTAGACCGTCGGTACCCGCAGTTCTTC. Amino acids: CASSLDRRYPQFF.